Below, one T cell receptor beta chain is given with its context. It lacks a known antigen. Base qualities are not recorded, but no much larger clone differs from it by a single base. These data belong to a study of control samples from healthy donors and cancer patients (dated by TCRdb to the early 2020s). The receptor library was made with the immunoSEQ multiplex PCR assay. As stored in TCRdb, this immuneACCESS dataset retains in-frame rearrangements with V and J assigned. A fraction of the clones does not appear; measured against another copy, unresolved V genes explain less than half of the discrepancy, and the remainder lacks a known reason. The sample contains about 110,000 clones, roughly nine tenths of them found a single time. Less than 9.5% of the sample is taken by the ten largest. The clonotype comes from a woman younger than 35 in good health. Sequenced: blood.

The DNA is as follows: TGTGCCAGCAGCCAAGAAAAAAATGGACTAGCACACGAGCAGTACTTC. Its protein reads: CASSQEKNGLAHEQYF. The rearrangement combines TRBV4-2 with TRBJ2-7, with 8 central nucleotides matching TRBD2. Looking up the germline V gene yields CDR1 LGHNA and CDR2 YNFKEQ. V is trimmed back by 0 bases and J by 5 bases, and the junction contains 9 bases that no gene match accounts for. The CDR3 goes from the cysteine to the phenylalanine over 16 residues. The entry retains the CDR3 DNA only, 48 bases that are in frame from base 1.